This record concerns one TCR beta chain sequence. No antigen is known for it. Base qualities are not at hand, and no much larger clone is one base apart. From the germline V gene, CDR1 is ENHRY and CDR2 is SYGVKD. V is reduced by 8 bases and J by 9 bases, leaving a spacing of 11 bases between them. There are 11 amino acids in the CDR3, from cysteine to phenylalanine inclusive. Only the CDR3 portion is preserved as DNA: 33 bases, with reading frame beginning at the first base. This record belongs to a study of blood T cell repertoires in COVID-19 (dated by TCRdb to 2018 to 2021). About the full investigation: Samples covering the acute and convalescent phases of COVID-19 were provided by collaborators in the United States, Italy and Spain. The prospective study material was composed of cDNA or gDNA derived from T cells, B-cell-depleted T cells, or PBMCs. The repertoires were released in a freely available public database meant as a resource for research on the immune response to SARS-CoV-2. The samples were drawn from two sources: the first 160 participants of the ongoing ImmuneRACE study, and 1,254 subjects contributed by 6 global collaborators. Where available, HLA class I and class II types were obtained from metadata supplied by the sample provider rather than from assay-based typing. Sample metadata almost always included a de-identified subject ID, COVID-19 status, age in years and sex. The dataset comprised deeply sampled blood TCRbeta repertoires from subjects exposed to, actively infected with, or recovered from COVID-19. Paper-wide results and their limitations: The amount of clinical and demographic metadata varied by source and participant and was provided uncurated.

Each collaborating institution followed its own protocols to collect whole blood in K2EDTA tubes. For TCRbeta analysis, collaborators shipped samples as frozen whole blood, isolated PBMCs, or DNA extracted from either of those sample types. TCRbeta CDR3 regions were amplified from genomic DNA using the immunoSEQ Assay, a bias-controlled multiplex PCR. The original methods were these. Within the assay, amplification of reference gene primers was used to estimate how many nucleated cells each sample contained. Sequence reads were collapsed and filtered to measure the absolute abundance of every unique TCRbeta CDR3 rearrangement. For each sample, productive Simpson clonality was calculated by taking the square root of Simpson's diversity index across productive rearrangements. TCRdb holds this immuneACCESS table with in-frame rearrangements only. Some clones are missing; in checked studies, unresolved V genes explain under half, and the rest has no known cause. V, J and clone size were drawn from that table, and D and trimming were deduced from the DNA. This sample gives about 97,000 clones in total; nearly 90% of them show up just once. Under 2.5% of the sample lies in the top ten.

The rearranged chain carries TRBV10-3 and TRBJ2-4; the D gene is perhaps TRBD2, on 6 matching bases. This receptor was obtained from a man in his fifties or sixties with active COVID-19. The source material was peripheral blood. At the DNA level, the sequence is TGTGCCATCGGCCCCGGGGGCATTCAGTACTTC. This translates into CAIGPGGIQYF.